Presented here are 14 T cell receptor beta chains from one specimen sequenced in a study of blood T cell repertoires in COVID-19. Generated by immunoSEQ multiplex PCR, the TCRdb table keeps only in-frame clones and is missing some. The sample includes about 70,000 clones, approximately 80% of them seen just once. Material for sequencing was peripheral blood. The source is a man aged 70-80 years who had recovered from COVID-19.

The chain carries TRBV18 and TRBJ1-5; 7 bases map to TRBD1. The CDR3 runs to 14 residues. J lost 8 bases, V lost 4 bases, and 8 bases had no gene match. Per germline, CDR1 KGHSH and CDR2 LQKENI. CDR3 loop: CASSRTGPLEPQHF. In DNA form, the CDR3 reads TGTGCCAGCTCACGGACAGGTCCTTTGGAGCCCCAGCATTTT.

The chain recombines TRBV10-1 with TRBJ2-5; D might be TRBD1 (6 bases). Deletions cut 4 bases from V and 1 base from J, with 10 bases between. CDR3 size: 14 residues. CDR1 is WNHNN, CDR2 SYGVQD, per germline (reference sequence). Here the CDR3 reads CASSGGRLQETQYF. CDR3 DNA: TGCGCCAGCAGTGGGGGGCGGCTCCAAGAGACCCAGTACTTC.

The CDR3, as DNA: TGTGCCAGCCAGGGGGACGTGCCAGGCTATGGCTACACCTTC. Amino acids: CASQGDVPGYGYTF. The V gene is TRBV3-1 (or the pseudogene TRBV3-2), the J gene TRBJ1-2; 7 positions match TRBD1. J was trimmed by 4 bases and V by 8 bases; bases with no gene match: 10. The CDR3 is 14 amino acids. Looked up from germline, CDR1 is LGHDT and CDR2 is YNNKEL (reference sequence).

This chain's CDR3 is CASRAGGRNTQYF. Here the CDR3 DNA reads TGTGCCAGCAGAGCGGGGGGGCGAAATACGCAGTATTTT. V usage is TRBV11-3 and J usage is TRBJ2-3; 10 bases align to TRBD2. The CDR3 length is 13 residues. Germline V gene lookup returns CDR1 SGHNT and CDR2 YENEEA. After removal of 6 bases from V and 7 bases from J, the junction contained 4 bases not matched to a gene.

V and J are TRBV3-1 (or the pseudogene TRBV3-2) and TRBJ1-2, with D perhaps matching TRBD1 (6 bases). The CDR3 totals 15 residues. Trimming took 1 base from V and 4 from J, leaving 13 bases between them. Germline CDR1 and CDR2: LGHDT and YNNKEL (reference sequence). The CDR3 loop reads CASSQAGVRGYGYTF. In DNA form, the CDR3 reads TGTGCCAGCAGCCAAGCAGGGGTAAGGGGCTATGGCTACACCTTC.

This clone was detected once. The chain links TRBV4-1 to TRBJ1-1; D is ambiguous. Germline assignment: CDR1 MGHRA and CDR2 YSYEKL. The V end lost 4 bases, the J end lost 7 bases, and 19 bases lay between the germline ends. The CDR3 totals 15 residues. The CDR3 DNA reads as TGCGCCAGCAGCCGGCCCTTGGGCCAAAGCAATGAAGCTTTCTTT. Amino acid sequence: CASSRPLGQSNEAFF.

This chain joins TRBV19 and TRBJ1-5, with 8 positions matching TRBD1. J lost 7 bases, V lost 3 bases, and 11 bases had no gene match. This CDR3 region has 16 residues. Germline CDR1 reads LNHDA; CDR2 reads SQIVND (reference sequence). The CDR3, as DNA: TGTGCCAGTAGTATGCCTCCGAGACAGGGGTGGCAGCCCCAGCATTTT. This encodes CASSMPPRQGWQPQHF.

The rearrangement uses TRBV5-4 and TRBJ2-1; the match to TRBD2 covers 7 bases. Germline CDR1 and CDR2: SGHNT and YYREEE (reference sequence). The CDR3 consists of 17 residues. V shed 0 bases, J shed 7 bases, and the junction held 13 bases outside the gene matches. The DNA for the CDR3 is TGTGCCAGCAGCTTGGCGGTTTTTGCGGGAGCGAGTAATGAGCAGTTCTTC. Protein product: CASSLAVFAGASNEQFF.

The rearrangement uses TRBV11-2 and TRBJ2-1; 9 nucleotides line up with TRBD2. CDR3 length equals 14 residues. The V gene's germline CDR1 is SGHAT and CDR2 FQNNGV. Trimming removed 3 bases from V and 6 bases from J; junction bases left unmatched: 3. The CDR3 reads CASSLGGGVNEQFF. The CDR3 bases are TGTGCCAGCAGCTTGGGCGGGGGGGTCAATGAGCAGTTCTTC.

CDR3 protein: CASGDLLGGDRTGELFF. The CDR3 region has the DNA TGTGCCAGCGGTGATTTGCTCGGGGGGGACCGCACCGGGGAGCTGTTTTTT. The chain uses TRBV28 and TRBJ2-2, with TRBD2 identical over 8 bases. The CDR3 extends over 17 amino acids. Germline-derived CDR1 and CDR2 are MDHEN and SYDVKM. Losses at the gene ends were 8 bases for V and 4 bases for J; bases not matched to a gene: 15.

The CDR3 DNA sequence: TGTGCCAGTAGTACAGGACTAGCGGGGGCAGCGGAGCAGTTCTTC. Its protein product is CASSTGLAGAAEQFF. V is TRBV19 and J is TRBJ2-1; TRBD2 matches at 13 bases. Germline V gene lookup returns CDR1 LNHDA and CDR2 SQIVND (reference sequence). This CDR3 is 15 amino acids long. The trim removed 4 bases at V and 10 bases at J, leaving 7 bases unmatched.

The rearrangement links TRBV29-1 to TRBJ2-5, with D perhaps matching TRBD2 (6 bases). Trimming cost V 7 bases and J 3 bases, with 12 bases left between them. The CDR3 has 12 residues. Germline CDR1 SQVTM, CDR2 ANQGSEA. The CDR3 reads CSARGGEETQYF. The CDR3 nucleotides read TGCAGCGCCCGAGGAGGGGAAGAGACCCAGTACTTC.

The chain uses TRBV27 and TRBJ2-7; 7 positions match TRBD1. CDR3 size: 14 residues. Looked up from germline, CDR1 is MNHEY and CDR2 is SMNVEV (reference sequence). The ends lost 3 bases at V and 3 bases at J; junction bases unmatched: 5. CDR3 sequence reads: CASSLSGGHYEQYF. In nucleotides, the CDR3 is TGTGCCAGCAGTTTGTCAGGGGGACACTACGAGCAGTACTTC.

The V call is TRBV6-5, the J call TRBJ1-5; 7 bases map to TRBD1. CDR3 length equals 15 residues. V was pared by 8 bases and J by 0 bases, with 7 bases of the junction left unmatched. Germline-derived CDR1 and CDR2 are MNHEY and SVGAGI. The CDR3 DNA reads TGTGCCAGCCACCGGGACAGTTATAGCAATCAGCCCCAGCATTTT. Protein: CASHRDSYSNQPQHF.